This T cell receptor beta chain is from a study of identical twins. Each CDR3 protein gets one entry after TCRdb re-called the 5' RACE reads with MiXCR. Of around 670,000 distinct CDR3 sequences listed, 5.5% to 6.5% were seen once; the top ten hold 1.5% to 2%. Germline lookup yields CDR1 MNHEY and CDR2 SVGAGI. V shed 4 bases, J shed 8 bases, and the junction held 6 bases outside the gene matches. This CDR3 spans 13 amino acids. This sequence joins TRBV6-5 and TRBJ1-2; 8 bases fit TRBD1. This receptor was obtained from a man between 18 and 29 years old in good health. The sample consisted of naive T cells sorted from blood. Here the CDR3 reads CASSFGTGWGYTF. The CDR3, as DNA: TGTGCCAGCAGTTTCGGGACAGGATGGGGCTACACCTTC.